One T cell receptor beta chain is described in this entry. The antigen is unknown. This entry belongs to a study of cytomegalovirus exposure and HLA in healthy donors. Overall study findings and caveats: CMV serostatus was the only recorded immune exposure for donors.

The PCR was carried out with 60 Vbeta primers and 13 Jbeta primers. The data were produced by immunoSEQ multiplex PCR, yet TCRdb's version contains in-frame clones alone and is incomplete. Of 90,000 to 100,000 clones listed, around 77% are singletons. This TCR was recovered from a female donor in good health and CMV-seronegative. The sample was PBMCs.

CDR3 nucleotide sequence: TGTGCCAGCAGCTTGGGCGGGGGACCAGGGTATGAGCAGTTCTTC. It codes for CASSLGGGPGYEQFF. The chain links TRBV7-3 to TRBJ2-1; 7 bases fit TRBD2. V lost 3 bases and J lost 8; bases outside the gene matches: 10. CDR1 SGHTA and CDR2 FQGTGA come from the germline V gene. This CDR3 is built from 15 residues.